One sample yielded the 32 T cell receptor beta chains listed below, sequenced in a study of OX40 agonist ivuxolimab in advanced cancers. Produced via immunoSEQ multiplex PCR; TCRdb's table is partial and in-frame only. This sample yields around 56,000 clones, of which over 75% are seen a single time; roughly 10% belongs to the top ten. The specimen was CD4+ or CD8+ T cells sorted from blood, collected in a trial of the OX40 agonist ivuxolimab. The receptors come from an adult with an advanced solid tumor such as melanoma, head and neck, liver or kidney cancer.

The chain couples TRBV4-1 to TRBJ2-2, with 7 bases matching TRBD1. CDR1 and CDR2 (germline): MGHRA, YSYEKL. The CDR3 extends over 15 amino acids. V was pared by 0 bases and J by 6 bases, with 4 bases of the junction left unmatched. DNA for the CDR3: TGCGCCAGCAGCCAAGATATAGGGACAGCCGGGGAGCTGTTTTTT. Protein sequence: CASSQDIGTAGELFF.

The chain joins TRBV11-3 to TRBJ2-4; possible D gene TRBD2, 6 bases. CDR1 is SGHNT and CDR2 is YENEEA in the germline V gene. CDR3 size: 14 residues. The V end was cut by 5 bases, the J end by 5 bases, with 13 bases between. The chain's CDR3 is CASSHPGTENIQYF. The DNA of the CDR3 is TGTGCCAGCAGCCACCCCGGGACTGAAAACATTCAGTACTTC.

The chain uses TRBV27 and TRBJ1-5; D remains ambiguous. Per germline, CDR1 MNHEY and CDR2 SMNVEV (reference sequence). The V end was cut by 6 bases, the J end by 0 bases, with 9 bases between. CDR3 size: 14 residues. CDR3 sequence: CASSPVGSNQPQHF. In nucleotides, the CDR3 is TGTGCCAGCAGCCCCGTGGGTAGCAATCAGCCCCAGCATTTT.

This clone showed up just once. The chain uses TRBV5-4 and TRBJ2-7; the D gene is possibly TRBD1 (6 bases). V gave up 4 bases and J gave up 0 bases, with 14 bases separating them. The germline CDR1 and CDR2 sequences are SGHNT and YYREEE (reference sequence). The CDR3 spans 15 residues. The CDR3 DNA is TGTGCCAGCAGCCTTGATGGACAGAGCTCCTACGAGCAGTACTTC. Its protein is CASSLDGQSSYEQYF.

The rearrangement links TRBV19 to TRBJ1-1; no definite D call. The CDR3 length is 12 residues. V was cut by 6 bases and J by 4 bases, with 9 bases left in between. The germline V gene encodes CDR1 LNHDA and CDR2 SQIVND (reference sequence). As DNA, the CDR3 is TGTGCCAGTAGCTTGGGCCTCACTGAAGCTTTCTTT. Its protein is CASSLGLTEAFF.

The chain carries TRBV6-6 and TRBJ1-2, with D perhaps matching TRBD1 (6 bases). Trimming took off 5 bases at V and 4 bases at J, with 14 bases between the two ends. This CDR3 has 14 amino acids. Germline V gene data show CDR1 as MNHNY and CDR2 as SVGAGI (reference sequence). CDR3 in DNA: TGTGCCAGCAGTCACCGGACAGACATCTATGGCTACACCTTC. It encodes CASSHRTDIYGYTF.

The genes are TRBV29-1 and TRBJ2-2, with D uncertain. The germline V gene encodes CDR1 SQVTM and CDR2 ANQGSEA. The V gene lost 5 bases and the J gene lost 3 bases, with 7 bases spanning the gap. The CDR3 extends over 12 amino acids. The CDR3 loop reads CSVNWDTGELFF. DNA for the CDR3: TGCAGCGTTAATTGGGACACCGGGGAGCTGTTTTTT.

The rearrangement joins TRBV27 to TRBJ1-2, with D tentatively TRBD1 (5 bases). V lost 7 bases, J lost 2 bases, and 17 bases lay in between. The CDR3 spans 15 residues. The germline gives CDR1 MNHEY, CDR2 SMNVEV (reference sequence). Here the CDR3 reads CASTSWGGENYGYTF. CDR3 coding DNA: TGTGCCAGCACCTCCTGGGGGGGTGAAAACTATGGCTACACCTTC.

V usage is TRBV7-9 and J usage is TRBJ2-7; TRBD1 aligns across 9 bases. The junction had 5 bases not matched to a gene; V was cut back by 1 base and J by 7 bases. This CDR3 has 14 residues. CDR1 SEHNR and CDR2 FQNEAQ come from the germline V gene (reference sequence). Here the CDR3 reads CASSLGTGVWEQYF. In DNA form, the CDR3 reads TGTGCCAGCAGCTTAGGGACAGGGGTGTGGGAGCAGTACTTC.

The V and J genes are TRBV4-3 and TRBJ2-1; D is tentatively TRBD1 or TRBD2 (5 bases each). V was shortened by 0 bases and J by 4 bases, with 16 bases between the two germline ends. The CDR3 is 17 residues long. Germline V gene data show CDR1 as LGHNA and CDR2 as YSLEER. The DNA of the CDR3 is TGCGCCAGCAGCCAAGATCGGGGACCAAACCCTTACAATGAGCAGTTCTTC. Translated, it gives CASSQDRGPNPYNEQFF.

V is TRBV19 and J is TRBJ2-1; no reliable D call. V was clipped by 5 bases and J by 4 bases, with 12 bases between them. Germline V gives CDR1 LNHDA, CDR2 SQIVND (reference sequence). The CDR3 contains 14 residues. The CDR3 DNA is TGTGCCAGTAGTTGGCGAGCTGGGTACAATGAGCAGTTCTTC. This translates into CASSWRAGYNEQFF.

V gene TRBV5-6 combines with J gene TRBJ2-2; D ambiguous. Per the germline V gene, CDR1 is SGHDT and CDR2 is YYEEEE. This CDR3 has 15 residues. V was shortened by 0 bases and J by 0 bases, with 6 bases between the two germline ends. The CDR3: CASSLGHPNTGELFF. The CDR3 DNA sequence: TGTGCCAGCAGCTTGGGACACCCGAACACCGGGGAGCTGTTTTTT.

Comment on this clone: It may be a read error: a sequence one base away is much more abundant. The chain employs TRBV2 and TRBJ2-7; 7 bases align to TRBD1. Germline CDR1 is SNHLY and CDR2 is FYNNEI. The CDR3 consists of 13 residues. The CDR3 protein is CTSVGTAKYEQYV. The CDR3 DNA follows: TGTACCAGCGTAGGGACAGCTAAATACGAGCAGTACGTC.

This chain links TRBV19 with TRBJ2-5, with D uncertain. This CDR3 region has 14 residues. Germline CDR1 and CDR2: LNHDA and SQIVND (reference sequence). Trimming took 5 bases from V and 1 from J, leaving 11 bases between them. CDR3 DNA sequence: TGTGCCAGTAGTCCCGTAGAGTCCCAAGAGACCCAGTACTTC. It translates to CASSPVESQETQYF.

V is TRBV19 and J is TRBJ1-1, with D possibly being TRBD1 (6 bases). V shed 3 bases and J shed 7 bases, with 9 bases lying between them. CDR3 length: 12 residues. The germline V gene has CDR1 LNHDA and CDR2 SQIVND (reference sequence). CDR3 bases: TGTGCCAGTAGTATGGGGGGCGTTGAAGCTTTCTTT. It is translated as CASSMGGVEAFF.

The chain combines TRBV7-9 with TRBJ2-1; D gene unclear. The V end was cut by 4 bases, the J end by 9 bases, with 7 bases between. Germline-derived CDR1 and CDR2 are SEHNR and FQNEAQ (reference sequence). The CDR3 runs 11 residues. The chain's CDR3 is CASSSDGEQFF. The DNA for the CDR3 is TGTGCCAGCAGCTCGGACGGTGAGCAGTTCTTC. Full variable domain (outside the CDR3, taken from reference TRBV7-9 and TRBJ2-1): DTGVSQNPRHKITKRGQNVTFRCDPISEHNRLYWYRQTLGQGPEFLTYFQNEAQLEKSRLLSDRFSAERPKGSFSTLEIQRTEQGDSAMYLCASSSDGEQFFGPGTRLTVL.

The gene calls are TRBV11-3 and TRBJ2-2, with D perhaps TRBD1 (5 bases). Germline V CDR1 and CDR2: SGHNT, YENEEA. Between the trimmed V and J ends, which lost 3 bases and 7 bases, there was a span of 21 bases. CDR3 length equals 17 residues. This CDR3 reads CASSFLKGQGGDGELFF. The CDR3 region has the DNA TGTGCCAGCAGCTTCCTAAAGGGTCAGGGTGGGGACGGGGAGCTGTTTTTT.

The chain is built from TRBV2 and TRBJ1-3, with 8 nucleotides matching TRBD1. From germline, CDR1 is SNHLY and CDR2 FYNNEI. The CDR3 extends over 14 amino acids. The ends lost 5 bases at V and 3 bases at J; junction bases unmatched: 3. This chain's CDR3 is CASSSGQGGNTIYF. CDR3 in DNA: TGTGCCAGCAGTTCCGGACAGGGTGGAAACACCATATATTTT.

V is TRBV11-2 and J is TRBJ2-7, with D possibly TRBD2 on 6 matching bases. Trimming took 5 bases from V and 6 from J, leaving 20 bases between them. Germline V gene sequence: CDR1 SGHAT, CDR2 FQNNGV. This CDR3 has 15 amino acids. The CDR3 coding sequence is TGTGCCAGCAGCCCCCCGGGACTTCCCCCAGGCGAGCAGTACTTC. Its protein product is CASSPPGLPPGEQYF.

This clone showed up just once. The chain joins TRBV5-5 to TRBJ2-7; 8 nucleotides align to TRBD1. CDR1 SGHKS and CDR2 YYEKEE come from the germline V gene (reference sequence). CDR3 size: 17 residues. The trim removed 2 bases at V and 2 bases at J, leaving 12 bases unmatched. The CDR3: CASSFPSGTGLTYEQYF. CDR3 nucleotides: TGTGCCAGCAGCTTTCCATCGGGGACAGGCCTTACCTACGAGCAGTACTTC.

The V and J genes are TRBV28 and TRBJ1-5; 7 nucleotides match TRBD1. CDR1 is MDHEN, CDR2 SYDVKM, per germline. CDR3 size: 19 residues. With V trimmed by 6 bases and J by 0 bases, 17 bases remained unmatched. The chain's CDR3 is CASRPPRGVGAYSNQPQHF. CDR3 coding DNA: TGTGCCAGCAGGCCCCCCAGGGGGGTTGGGGCCTATAGCAATCAGCCCCAGCATTTT. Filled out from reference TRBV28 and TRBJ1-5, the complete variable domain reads DVKVTQSSRYLVKRTGEKVFLECVQDMDHENMFWYRQDPGLGLRLIYFSYDVKMKEKGDIPEGYSVSREKKERFSLILESASTNQTSMYLCASRPPRGVGAYSNQPQHFGDGTRLSIL.

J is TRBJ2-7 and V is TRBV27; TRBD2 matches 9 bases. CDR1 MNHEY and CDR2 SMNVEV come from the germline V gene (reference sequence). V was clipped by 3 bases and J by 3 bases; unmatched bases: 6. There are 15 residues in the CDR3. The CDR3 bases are TGTGCCAGCAGTTTTGGACTAGCGCCGATCTACGAGCAGTACTTC. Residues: CASSFGLAPIYEQYF.

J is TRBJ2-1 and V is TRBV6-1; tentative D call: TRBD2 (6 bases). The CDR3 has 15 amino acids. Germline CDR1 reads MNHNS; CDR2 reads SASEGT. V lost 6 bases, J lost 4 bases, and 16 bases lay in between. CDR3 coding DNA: TGTGCCAGCAGGGGAATGACCGGGACTTACAATGAGCAGTTCTTC. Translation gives CASRGMTGTYNEQFF.

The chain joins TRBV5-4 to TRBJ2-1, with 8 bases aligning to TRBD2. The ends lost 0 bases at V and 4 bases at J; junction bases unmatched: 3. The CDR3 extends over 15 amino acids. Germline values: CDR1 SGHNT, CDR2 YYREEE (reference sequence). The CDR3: CASSLGRGRYNEQFF. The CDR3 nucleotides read TGTGCCAGCAGCTTGGGTCGCGGGAGGTACAATGAGCAGTTCTTC.

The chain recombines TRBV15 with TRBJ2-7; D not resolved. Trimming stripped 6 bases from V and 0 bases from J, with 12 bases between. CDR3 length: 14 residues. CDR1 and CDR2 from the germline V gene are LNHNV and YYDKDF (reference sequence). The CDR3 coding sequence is TGTGCCACCAGATTCTACACCGACTCCTACGAGCAGTACTTC. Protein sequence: CATRFYTDSYEQYF.

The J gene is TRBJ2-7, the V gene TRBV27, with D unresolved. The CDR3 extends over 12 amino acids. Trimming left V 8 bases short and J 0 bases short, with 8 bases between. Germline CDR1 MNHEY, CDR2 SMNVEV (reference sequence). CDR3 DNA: TGTGCCAGCGGTGAAGCCTCCTACGAGCAGTACTTC. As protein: CASGEASYEQYF.

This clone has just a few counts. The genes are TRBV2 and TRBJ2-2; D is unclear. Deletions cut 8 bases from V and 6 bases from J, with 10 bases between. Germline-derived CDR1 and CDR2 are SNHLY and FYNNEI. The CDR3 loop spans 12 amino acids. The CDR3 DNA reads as TGTGCCAGCGGGGTAGCCGCCGGGGAGCTGTTTTTT. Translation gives CASGVAAGELFF.

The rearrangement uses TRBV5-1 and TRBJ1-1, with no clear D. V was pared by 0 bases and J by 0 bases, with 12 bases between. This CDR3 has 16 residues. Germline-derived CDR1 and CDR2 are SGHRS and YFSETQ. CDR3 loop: CASSLADHSLNTEAFF. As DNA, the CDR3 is TGCGCCAGCAGCTTGGCCGATCACAGCTTGAACACTGAAGCTTTCTTT. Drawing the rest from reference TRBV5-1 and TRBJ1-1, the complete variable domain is KAGVTQTPRYLIKTRGQQVTLSCSPISGHRSVSWYQQTPGQGLQFLFEYFSETQRNKGNFPGRFSGRQFSNSRSEMNVSTLELGDSALYLCASSLADHSLNTEAFFGQGTRLTVV.

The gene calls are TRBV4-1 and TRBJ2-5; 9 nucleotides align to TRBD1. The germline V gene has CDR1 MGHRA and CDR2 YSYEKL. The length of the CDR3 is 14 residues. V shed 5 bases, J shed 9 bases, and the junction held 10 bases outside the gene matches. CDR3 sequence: CASSGRGWDRAQYF. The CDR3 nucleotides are TGCGCCAGCAGCGGTAGGGGATGGGACAGGGCCCAGTACTTC.

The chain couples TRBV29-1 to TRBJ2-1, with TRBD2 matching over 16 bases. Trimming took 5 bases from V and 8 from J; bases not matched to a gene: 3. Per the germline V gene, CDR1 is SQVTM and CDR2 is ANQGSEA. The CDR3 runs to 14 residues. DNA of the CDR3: TGCAGCGTTCCGGGACTAGCGGGAGGGGATGAGCAGTTCTTC. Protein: CSVPGLAGGDEQFF.

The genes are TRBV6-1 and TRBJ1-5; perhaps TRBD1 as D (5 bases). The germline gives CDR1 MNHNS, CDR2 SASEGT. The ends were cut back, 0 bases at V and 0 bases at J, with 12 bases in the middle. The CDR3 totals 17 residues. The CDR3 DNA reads TGTGCCAGCAGTGAAGCGGAAGGGACGGATAGCAATCAGCCCCAGCATTTT. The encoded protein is CASSEAEGTDSNQPQHF.

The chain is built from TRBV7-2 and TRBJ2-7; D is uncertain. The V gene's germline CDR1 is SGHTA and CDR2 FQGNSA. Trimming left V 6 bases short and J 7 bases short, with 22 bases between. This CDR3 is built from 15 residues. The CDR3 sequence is CASSPPGSPPGEQYF. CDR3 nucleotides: TGTGCCAGCAGTCCTCCCGGGTCCCCGCCAGGAGAGCAGTACTTC.